The rows below give T cell receptor beta chains drawn from one sample of a study of blood T cell repertoires in COVID-19. Data came from immunoSEQ multiplex PCR; TCRdb stores just in-frame clones and leaves some out. The sample records roughly 300,000 clones, 86% being singletons. The sequenced sample consisted of PBMCs or T cells enriched from blood (not recorded which). Receptor source: a man aged 25-40 years who had recovered from COVID-19. Each CDR3 is given with its conserved first and last residue. A D gene is named only where the DNA matches it firmly.

>TRBV6-2/TRBV6-3|-
CASSYLAYEQYF
>TRBV12-3/TRBV12-4|-
CASSLSLNTEAFF
>TRBV7-6|-
CASSSQKVQGNTGELFF
>TRBV19|TRBD1
CASSGGNQPQHF
>TRBV11-2|TRBD2
CASSFGLAGGPRNEQFF
>TRBV5-4|-
CASSLGANSNQPQHF
>TRBV19|TRBD1
CASSAPGTDTNTEAFF
>TRBV30|TRBD2
CAWSEGLAIGELFF
>TRBV20-1|TRBD2
CSASWGGSYTQYF
>TRBV6-5|-
CASSYSRDPGYNEQFF
>TRBV7-9|-
CASSSSALNTGELFF
>TRBV29-1|-
CSVEVPGGNTIYF
>TRBV12-5|-
CASGLANRDPEAFF